The 26 T cell receptor beta chains below all came from one sample that was sequenced in a study of metastatic and nonmetastatic thyroid tumors. Treatment of any kind had been given to no patient before thyroid surgery. MiXCR was used by TCRdb to re-call the PCR reads. The sample holds 30,000 to 35,000 clones; about 21% are singletons and the top ten take less than 4%. Sequencing input: tumor tissue. The origin of the receptors is a male donor with papillary thyroid cancer or a benign thyroid nodule (not recorded which). Some clones in this sample may be carry-over from other donors' samples.

This clone was observed a handful of times. The V and J genes are TRBV12-3 or TRBV12-4 and TRBJ2-3; a weak D match, TRBD2 (6 bases). Trimming pared 5 bases from V and 1 base from J, leaving 13 bases between. CDR3 size: 15 residues. The CDR3 DNA follows: TGTGCCAGCAGTCTAGTACTAGCTGGCACAGATACGCAGTATTTT. Protein sequence: CASSLVLAGTDTQYF.

This clone was found many times. This sequence joins TRBV28 and TRBJ2-4; D perhaps matches TRBD2 (6 bases). V was cut by 3 bases and J by 0 bases, with 27 bases left in between. Per germline, CDR1 MDHEN and CDR2 SYDVKM. CDR3 length: 21 amino acids. The CDR3 coding sequence is TGTGCCAGCAGTTTCTTCTCCAACAATCCCGGGGGAGTCCCAGCCAAAAACATTCAGTACTTC. This encodes CASSFFSNNPGGVPAKNIQYF. The complete variable domain, with remaining parts taken from reference TRBV28 and TRBJ2-4, reads DVKVTQSSRYLVKRTGEKVFLECVQDMDHENMFWYRQDPGLGLRLIYFSYDVKMKEKGDIPEGYSVSREKKERFSLILESASTNQTSMYLCASSFFSNNPGGVPAKNIQYFGAGTRLSVL.

This clone was recorded many times. The chain recombines TRBV24-1 with TRBJ2-1; D unclear. This CDR3 has 13 amino acids. Germline V gives CDR1 KGHDR, CDR2 SFDVKD. The ends were cut back, 8 bases at V and 12 bases at J, with 19 bases in the middle. Written as DNA, the CDR3 is TGTGCCACCATAGGGTTCGGAATCTTCGGGCAGTTCTTC. It yields the protein CATIGFGIFGQFF.

As concerns this clone: Its ends do not fully match the called genes, so a read error is possible. The chain carries TRBV30 and TRBJ2-5; D not certain. CDR1 and CDR2 (germline): GTSNPN, SVGIG (reference sequence). This CDR3 has 11 residues. Here the CDR3 reads CTCSEQETQYF. The CDR3 coding sequence is TGTACCTGTTCCGAACAAGAGACCCAGTACTTC.

This clone was detected ten times or more. The chain uses TRBV24-1 and TRBJ2-2; D is ambiguous. CDR1 KGHDR and CDR2 SFDVKD come from the germline V gene. Trimming shortened V by 4 bases and J by 2 bases, and 10 bases separated the two germline ends. The CDR3 consists of 15 residues. CDR3 coding DNA: TGTGCCACCAGTGAAGACAACAGAAACACCGGGGAGCTGTTTTTT. The encoded protein is CATSEDNRNTGELFF.

In its sample, this clone is medium-sized (0.01 to 0.1%). DNA of the CDR3: TGTGCCAGCAGCCGTAGACAGGGGAACGAGCAGTACTTC. It translates to CASSRRQGNEQYF. The V gene is TRBV6-2 or TRBV6-3, the J gene TRBJ2-7; 8 positions agree with TRBD1. Germline V gives CDR1 MNHEY, CDR2 SVGEGT. Trimming at V came to 6 bases and at J to 5 bases, leaving 6 bases not matched to a gene. The length of the CDR3 is 13 residues.

The CDR3 protein is CASKESGRANTEAFF. In nucleotides, the CDR3 is TGTGCCAGCAAAGAATCGGGCAGGGCGAACACTGAAGCTTTCTTT. The V gene is TRBV6-1, the J gene TRBJ1-1, with D perhaps matching TRBD1 (5 bases). CDR3 length: 15 amino acids. Trimming pared 7 bases from V and 1 base from J, leaving 16 bases between. CDR1 MNHNS and CDR2 SASEGT come from the germline V gene.

This clone was counted ten times or more. The chain carries TRBV24-1 and TRBJ2-3; D possibly uses TRBD1 or TRBD2 (5 bases each). This CDR3 has 15 residues. Per germline, CDR1 KGHDR and CDR2 SFDVKD. Trimming removed 9 bases at V and 0 bases at J, with 15 bases between. The chain's CDR3 is CATSEGYTSTDTQYF. The DNA for the CDR3 is TGTGCCACCTCCGAGGGGTATACTAGCACAGATACGCAGTATTTT.

This clone appeared many times. This chain connects TRBV11-2 to TRBJ2-3; 10 positions match TRBD2. The CDR3 is 14 amino acids. Germline CDR1 and CDR2: SGHAT and FQNNGV. V trimming: 0 bases; J trimming: 10 bases; junction bases outside the gene matches: 4. CDR3 DNA: TGTGCCAGCAGCTTAGATCCAGCGGGAGGGGCGCAGTATTTT. It is translated as CASSLDPAGGAQYF. Full variable domain (remainder filled in from reference TRBV11-2 and TRBJ2-3): EAGVAQSPRYKIIEKRQSVAFWCNPISGHATLYWYQQILGQGPKLLIQFQNNGVVDDSQLPKDRFSAERLKGVDSTLKIQPAKLEDSAVYLCASSLDPAGGAQYFGPGTRLTVL.

Only a few counts were recorded for this clone. V and J are TRBV28 and TRBJ2-6; no clear D. Germline loops: CDR1 MDHEN, CDR2 SYDVKM. V was clipped by 5 bases and J by 3 bases, with 20 bases between them. The CDR3 is made up of 18 amino acids. The CDR3 sequence: CASSTRYDGAYGANVLTF. The DNA for the CDR3 is TGTGCCAGCAGTACCCGATATGACGGAGCCTATGGGGCCAACGTCCTGACTTTC.

This clone occurred many times. The chain couples TRBV5-1 to TRBJ2-5; TRBD1 matches at 9 bases. The CDR3 totals 14 residues. The V segment lost 4 bases and the J segment 4 bases; nucleotides outside the gene matches: 5. Germline CDR1 SGHRS, CDR2 YFSETQ. Written as DNA, the CDR3 is TGCGCCAGCAGCCGATCGGACAGGGGAGAGACCCAGTACTTC. It codes for CASSRSDRGETQYF.

The V and J genes are TRBV3-1 and TRBJ2-1; 15 nucleotides align to TRBD2. The germline CDR1 and CDR2 sequences are LGHDT and YNNKEL (reference sequence). V lost 1 base and J lost 7; bases outside the gene matches: 2. This CDR3 has 16 amino acids. The CDR3, as DNA: TGTGCCAGCAGCCAAGTAGGACTAGCGGGAGGGAATGAGCAGTTCTTC. It is translated as CASSQVGLAGGNEQFF.

This clone turned up a few times. One end of the junction is discordant with germline, which a read error may explain. The chain combines TRBV28 with TRBJ1-3, with unresolved D. Germline V gene data show CDR1 as MDHEN and CDR2 as SYDVKM. CDR3 length: 15 residues. CDR3 coding DNA: TGTGCCAGCAGTCCAAGGGCCCACTCTGGAAGCACCATATATTTT. This translates into CASSPRAHSGSTIYF.

This clone was detected once. This chain connects TRBV7-9 to TRBJ2-3; D is unresolved. Germline assignment: CDR1 SEHNR and CDR2 FQNEAQ (reference sequence). CDR3 length: 13 residues. Trimming left V 5 bases short and J 8 bases short, with 14 bases between. The CDR3 DNA is TGTGCCAGCAGCCCCTTCAGCGTGCCTACGCAGTATTTT. Translated, it gives CASSPFSVPTQYF.

The V call is TRBV19, the J call TRBJ2-1, with D possibly TRBD2 on 5 matching bases. Per the germline V gene, CDR1 is LNHDA and CDR2 is SQIVND (reference sequence). The V end was cut by 7 bases, the J end by 6 bases, with 19 bases between. The CDR3 extends over 15 amino acids. This CDR3 is CASNTASCSVNEQFF. CDR3 nucleotides: TGTGCCAGTAACACGGCTAGCTGTAGTGTCAATGAGCAGTTCTTC.

This clone appeared many times. A much larger clone is a single base away; this may be a read error. Other DNA sequences of this sample code for an identical CDR3. This chain connects TRBV7-6 to TRBJ2-1, with TRBD2 matching 11 bases. Germline-derived CDR1 and CDR2 are SGHVS and FNYEAQ. This CDR3 is 14 amino acids long. CDR3 nucleotides: TGTGCCAGCAGTACTAGCGGGAGATTGAATGAACAGTTCTTC. Translation: CASSTSGRLNEQFF.

At least ten counts were recorded for this clone. The sample contains more than one DNA sequence encoding this CDR3. The chain recombines TRBV19 with TRBJ2-3; the D gene could be TRBD1 or TRBD2 (6 bases each). The CDR3 length is 15 residues. The germline gives CDR1 LNHDA, CDR2 SQIVND (reference sequence). Trimming stripped 5 bases from V and 6 bases from J, with 18 bases between. In DNA form, the CDR3 reads TGTGCCAGTAGTCCGCTGGAGGGGGGAACGGATACGCAGTATTTT. It encodes CASSPLEGGTDTQYF.

The chain recombines TRBV5-1 with TRBJ2-7; D remains unclear. Per the germline V gene, CDR1 is SGHRS and CDR2 is YFSETQ. V lost 3 bases and J lost 2, with 12 bases in between. The CDR3 extends over 14 amino acids. CDR3 nucleotide sequence: TGCGCCAGCAGCTACGAGATGTACCCCTACGAGCAGTACTTC. Translated, it gives CASSYEMYPYEQYF.

The chain uses TRBV5-6 and TRBJ2-7, with D unresolved. CDR1 and CDR2 from the germline V gene are SGHDT and YYEEEE. V was pared by 4 bases and J by 0 bases, with 23 bases between. The CDR3 runs to 18 residues. CDR3 DNA: TGTGCCAGCAGCCCGAGAAGGTTTCGCGCCAGTTACTCCTACGAGCAGTACTTC. Its protein is CASSPRRFRASYSYEQYF.

This clone has a handful of counts. Relative to the germline gene, one junction end is altered; a read error may explain this. This sequence joins TRBV6-9 and TRBJ2-7, with a possible D match to TRBD1 (5 bases). In germline, CDR1 is MNHGY, CDR2 SVAAGI. The CDR3 is 12 residues long. This CDR3 reads CASSYWGYERYF. CDR3 nucleotide sequence: TGTGCCAGCAGTTATTGGGGCTACGAGCGGTACTTC.

The J gene is TRBJ2-3, the V gene TRBV11-2; 15 bases align to TRBD2. Germline CDR1 reads SGHAT; CDR2 reads FQNNGV. The junction had 18 bases not matched to a gene; V was cut back by 5 bases and J by 15 bases. CDR3 size: 17 residues. CDR3 DNA sequence: TGTGCCAGCAGCACGGGACTAGCGGGAGGCTGCCAGGGGGGGCATTATTTT. It codes for CASSTGLAGGCQGGHYF.

The V gene is TRBV30, the J gene TRBJ1-2, with TRBD1 matching over 11 bases. The ends lost 1 base at V and 8 bases at J; junction bases unmatched: 9. CDR1 and CDR2 (germline): GTSNPN, SVGIG (reference sequence). This CDR3 region has 15 residues. The CDR3 here is CAWSGTGGAGWGYTF. The CDR3 nucleotides are TGTGCCTGGAGTGGGACAGGGGGCGCGGGTTGGGGCTACACCTTC.

Remarks on this clone: At one end the junction does not follow the germline gene, possibly because of a read error. This chain uses TRBV7-2 with TRBJ2-3; D remains ambiguous. The CDR3 totals 12 residues. CDR1 is SGHTA, CDR2 FQGNSA, per germline. The CDR3 bases are TGTGCCAGCATCTTAAGAGGTGGTACGCAGTATTTT. Protein product: CASILRGGTQYF.

There are a few counts of this clone. The CDR3 loop is CASTLRGTGELFF. The CDR3 DNA reads TGTGCCAGCACCTTACGTGGGACCGGGGAGCTGTTTTTT. The rearrangement joins TRBV6-1 to TRBJ2-2; D not resolved. V was clipped by 7 bases and J by 5 bases, with 11 bases between them. Germline-derived CDR1 and CDR2 are MNHNS and SASEGT. The CDR3 sequence is 13 residues long.

This clone was counted ten times or more. The J gene is TRBJ2-7, the V gene TRBV18; D remains unclear. CDR3 length: 15 residues. CDR1 is KGHSH, CDR2 LQKENI, per germline. The V and J ends lost 4 bases and 2 bases respectively, with 15 bases between them. CDR3 sequence (DNA): TGTGCCAGCTCACTAGGTCTGGCCTCTACCTACGAGCAGTACTTC. As protein: CASSLGLASTYEQYF.

This clone showed up many times. The gene calls are TRBV11-1 and TRBJ2-7, with 9 bases aligning to TRBD2. CDR3 length: 16 residues. The germline CDR1 and CDR2 sequences are SGHAT and FQDESV (reference sequence). The junction had 13 bases not matched to a gene; V was cut back by 5 bases and J by 5 bases. This chain's CDR3 is CASSPPGLAGSHEQYF. The CDR3 coding sequence is TGTGCCAGCAGCCCCCCGGGGCTAGCGGGATCCCACGAGCAGTACTTC.